This TCR beta chain was captured by sequencing in a study of beta chain features in type 1 diabetes. Broader study findings: Researchers reported that naive, central memory and Treg TCRB repertoires appeared more similar in patients than in healthy donors. In every one of the four CD4+ subsets, TCRB CDR3s were moderately but significantly shorter in Type 1 diabetes patients.

Per donor, one heparinised blood draw averaged approximately 120 mL. Investigators reverse transcribed all isolated RNA, so they sequenced expressed TCRB transcripts. Measured with immunoSEQ multiplex PCR; TCRdb has only the in-frame clones, and not every one. The repertoire holds hundreds of thousands of clones, with around 15% as singletons. A few counts support this clone. Its antigen is unknown. This CDR3 is built from 13 residues. CDR1 is SGHTA, CDR2 FQGNSA, per germline. Unmatched junction bases numbered 1, after V lost 4 bases and J lost 5 bases. This sequence originates from a man aged 18 to 30 with type 1 diabetes. The chain recombines TRBV7-2 with TRBJ1-5; 8 bases match TRBD1. Sequencing used naive CD4+ T cells from blood. CDR3 region: CASSSDRDQPQHF. The CDR3 region has the DNA TGTGCCAGCAGCTCGGACAGGGATCAGCCCCAGCATTTT.